This passage covers 14 T cell receptor beta chains from one sample sequenced in a study of follicular helper T cells after annual influenza vaccination. Time point specified: 2014-2015 season, 7 days after vaccination. Sequencing used immunoSEQ multiplex PCR; TCRdb keeps in-frame clones, though not all of them. The sample includes some 10,000 clones, 83% of them seen just once. This material consisted of CXCR5- memory CD4+ T cells sorted from blood, taken 7 days after influenza vaccination. These receptors all come from an adult who received the influenza vaccine.

The gene calls are TRBV11-2 and TRBJ1-2; D gene ambiguous. The length of the CDR3 is 13 residues. With 3 bases removed from V and 13 bases from J, the gap between germline ends came to 18 bases. Germline V gene sequence: CDR1 SGHAT, CDR2 FQNNGV. The CDR3: CASSFSASSFFTF. The CDR3 DNA sequence: TGTGCCAGCAGCTTTTCGGCCTCCTCCTTTTTCACCTTC.

The chain uses TRBV7-2 and TRBJ2-7; D is undetermined. Trimming stripped 1 base from V and 2 bases from J, with 12 bases between. Germline V gene data show CDR1 as SGHTA and CDR2 as FQGNSA. The CDR3 length is 15 residues. This chain's CDR3 is CASSLESQTTYEQYF. Here the CDR3 DNA reads TGTGCCAGCAGCTTAGAATCGCAAACTACCTACGAGCAGTACTTC. The whole variable domain, filled in from reference TRBV7-2 and TRBJ2-7, reads GAGVSQSPSNKVTEKGKDVELRCDPISGHTALYWYRQSLGQGLEFLIYFQGNSAPDKSGLPSDRFSAERTGGSVSTLTIQRTQQEDSAVYLCASSLESQTTYEQYFGPGTRLTVT.

This chain connects TRBV19 to TRBJ2-2, with D perhaps assigned TRBD1 or TRBD2 (6 bases each). The germline V gene encodes CDR1 LNHDA and CDR2 SQIVND (reference sequence). The CDR3 runs to 15 residues. V lost 3 bases and J lost 6, with 14 bases in between. The CDR3: CASSIGGPGAGELFF. CDR3 in DNA: TGTGCCAGTAGTATCGGGGGCCCGGGGGCCGGGGAGCTGTTTTTT.

About this clone itself: At one boundary the junction diverges from the germline segment, which might be a read error. Other DNA sequences in this specimen translate into the identical CDR3. The chain joins TRBV7-2 to TRBJ1-5; no reliable D call. This CDR3 spans 12 amino acids. Looked up from germline, CDR1 is SGHTA and CDR2 is FQGNSA. CDR3 in DNA: TGTGCCAGCAGCTTTAGCAATCAACCCCAGCATTTT. Amino acids: CASSFSNQPQHF.

V usage is TRBV2 and J usage is TRBJ2-5; 12 bases fit TRBD2. Germline values: CDR1 SNHLY, CDR2 FYNNEI. The length of the CDR3 is 15 residues. The V and J ends lost 5 bases and 5 bases, in that order; junction bases with no gene match: 6. CDR3 region: CASSTGLAGLETQYF. The DNA for the CDR3 is TGTGCCAGCAGTACCGGACTAGCGGGGCTCGAGACCCAGTACTTC.

This clone was counted once. The V and J genes are TRBV6-6 and TRBJ1-1; a possible D gene is TRBD1 (6 bases). Germline assignment: CDR1 MNHNY and CDR2 SVGAGI (reference sequence). The ends were cut back, 6 bases at V and 7 bases at J, with 12 bases in the middle. There are 12 residues in the CDR3. For the CDR3, the DNA is TGTGCCAGCAGCAACTCAGGGGTTGAAGCTTTCTTT. This codes for CASSNSGVEAFF.

This clone has a handful of counts. V and J are TRBV7-2 and TRBJ1-1; D is unclear. The CDR3 sequence is 13 residues long. V was cut by 1 base and J by 8 bases, with 11 bases left in between. Germline V CDR1 and CDR2: SGHTA, FQGNSA. CDR3 DNA: TGTGCCAGCAGCTTAGTGTCAGCCTTAGAAGCTTTCTTT. This gives the protein CASSLVSALEAFF.

The chain links TRBV9 to TRBJ1-2, with TRBD1 as a possible D gene (5 bases). Germline CDR1 SGDLS, CDR2 YYNGEE. Trimming shortened V by 4 bases and J by 2 bases, and 12 bases separated the two germline ends. This CDR3 is 14 amino acids long. CDR3 protein: CASSPRTTNYGYTF. The CDR3 bases are TGTGCCAGCAGCCCCCGGACAACCAACTATGGCTACACCTTC. Complete variable domain (other parts from reference TRBV9 and TRBJ1-2): DSGVTQTPKHLITATGQRVTLRCSPRSGDLSVYWYQQSLDQGLQFLIQYYNGEERAKGNILERFSAQQFPDLHSELNLSSLELGDSALYFCASSPRTTNYGYTFGSGTRLTVV.

The CDR3 is CASGGRRSSGANVLTF. DNA of the CDR3: TGCGCCAGCGGCGGTAGGCGGAGCTCTGGGGCCAACGTCCTGACTTTC. The gene calls are TRBV4-1 and TRBJ2-6, with unresolved D. Per germline, CDR1 MGHRA and CDR2 YSYEKL. V lost 8 bases to trimming and J lost 0 bases, with 14 bases between them. This CDR3 is 16 amino acids long.

CDR3 nucleotides: TGTGCCAGCAGCCGTATTGTGGTGACAGGGGGCGCAGGGGAGACCCAGTACTTC. Translating it yields CASSRIVVTGGAGETQYF. The chain combines TRBV5-8 with TRBJ2-5; TRBD1 agrees at 10 bases. CDR1 is SGHTS and CDR2 is YDEGEE in the germline V gene. V shed 4 bases and J 5 bases; nucleotides not matched to a gene: 17. The length of the CDR3 is 18 residues.

J is TRBJ2-1 and V is TRBV5-1; D is unresolved. Trimming pared 1 base from V and 9 bases from J, leaving 5 bases between. The CDR3 is 11 amino acids. The germline gives CDR1 SGHRS, CDR2 YFSETQ. The CDR3 DNA reads TGCGCCAGCAGCTTGCTCTCTGAGCAGTTCTTC. Amino acid sequence: CASSLLSEQFF. Supplemented by reference TRBV5-1 and TRBJ2-1, the full variable domain reads KAGVTQTPRYLIKTRGQQVTLSCSPISGHRSVSWYQQTPGQGLQFLFEYFSETQRNKGNFPGRFSGRQFSNSRSEMNVSTLELGDSALYLCASSLLSEQFFGPGTRLTVL.

The chain couples TRBV11-3 to TRBJ1-1; TRBD1 aligns across 7 bases. Germline CDR1 reads SGHNT; CDR2 reads YENEEA. The V and J ends lost 4 bases and 5 bases, in that order; junction bases with no gene match: 4. CDR3 size: 13 residues. The CDR3 protein is CASSWGQPTEAFF. CDR3 in DNA: TGTGCCAGCAGCTGGGGACAGCCAACTGAAGCTTTCTTT.

The chain recombines TRBV6-5 with TRBJ1-2; D may be TRBD1 (5 bases). CDR1 MNHEY and CDR2 SVGAGI come from the germline V gene. V was pared by 2 bases and J by 4 bases, with 14 bases between. The CDR3 is made up of 15 amino acids. The CDR3 spells CASSYPSQGFYGYTF. The DNA of the CDR3 is TGTGCCAGCAGTTACCCTTCCCAGGGCTTCTATGGCTACACCTTC.

The genes are TRBV23-1 and TRBJ1-4, with TRBD1 matching over 7 bases. TRBV23-1 is filed as an ORF, its function uncertain. V dropped 3 bases and J dropped 8; count of bases not matched to a gene: 18. The length of the CDR3 is 18 residues. The CDR3 bases are TGCGCCAGCAGTCACTTCAGACAGGGTAGGGCTTTAATGGAAAAACTGTTTTTT. This encodes CASSHFRQGRALMEKLFF.